The 15 T cell receptor beta chains reported below all come from one sample, sequenced in a study of vaccination and CD4 T cells after COVID-19. The treatment: approximately 9-day PBMC culture with coronavirus spike peptide pools or control peptides (ViraFEST assay). Sequenced with the Oncomine TCR Beta short-read assay was DNA taken from cultured CD4+ T cells. TCRdb re-called the PCR reads through MiXCR, storing one row per CDR3 protein. The sample contains approximately 21,000 distinct CDR3 sequences, roughly half of which appear only once. No antigen is known for these receptors. Sequenced sample: CD4+ T cells from blood, cultured in vitro. Receptors originate from a human donor who had recovered from COVID-19.

This clonotype was seen a few times. The chain combines TRBV20-1 with TRBJ2-7, with 9 bases fitting TRBD2. The CDR3 covers 15 residues. Germline CDR1 is DFQATT and CDR2 is SNEGSKA (reference sequence). With V trimmed by 3 bases and J by 2 bases, 8 bases remained unmatched. CDR3 coding DNA: TGCAGTGCTAGTCTGTCCCCTAGCGGGACCTACGAGCAGTACTTC. Amino acids: CSASLSPSGTYEQYF.

The rearrangement links TRBV20-1 to TRBJ2-5; D is ambiguous. V was clipped by 5 bases and J by 2 bases, with 9 bases between them. Looked up from germline, CDR1 is DFQATT and CDR2 is SNEGSKA (reference sequence). The CDR3 is 12 residues long. CDR3 amino acids: CSALPLQETQYF. CDR3 in DNA: TGCAGTGCTCTCCCCCTACAAGAGACCCAGTACTTC.

This clonotype turned up a few times. The genes are TRBV6-1 and TRBJ2-2, with 9 bases aligning to TRBD1. V shed 5 bases and J 1 base; nucleotides not matched to a gene: 2. The CDR3 has 15 residues. CDR1 is MNHNS, CDR2 SASEGT, per germline. CDR3 in DNA: TGTGCCAGCAGTCGGACAGGGGTGAACACCGGGGAGCTGTTTTTT. This encodes CASSRTGVNTGELFF.

The chain recombines TRBV5-4 with TRBJ1-2, with a tentative D call TRBD1 (6 bases). The CDR3 extends over 17 amino acids. Between the trimmed V and J ends, which lost 1 base and 3 bases, there was a span of 19 bases. The germline V gene has CDR1 SGHNT and CDR2 YYREEE (reference sequence). The CDR3 DNA sequence: TGTGCCAGCAGCTTGATGGAGAGTTGGGGGGCGGACTATGGCTACACCTTC. Its protein is CASSLMESWGADYGYTF.

This clonotype has only a few counts. The genes are TRBV27 and TRBJ2-5; D possibly uses TRBD1 or TRBD2 (5 bases each). The length of the CDR3 is 13 residues. V lost 4 bases to trimming and J lost 7 bases, with 13 bases between them. Germline V CDR1 and CDR2: MNHEY, SMNVEV (reference sequence). CDR3 DNA: TGTGCCAGCAGTTCTCTAGTTGGGGGGACCCAGTACTTC. Amino acid sequence: CASSSLVGGTQYF.

This chain links TRBV15 with TRBJ2-3; D is unclear. Germline values: CDR1 LNHNV, CDR2 YYDKDF (reference sequence). The CDR3 is 13 amino acids. Trimming took off 1 base at V and 5 bases at J, with 7 bases between the two ends. CDR3 sequence reads: CATSRAFGDTQYF. The CDR3 nucleotides read TGTGCCACCAGCAGAGCCTTCGGAGATACGCAGTATTTT. The whole variable domain, filled in from reference TRBV15 and TRBJ2-3, reads DAMVIQNPRYQVTQFGKPVTLSCSQTLNHNVMYWYQQKSSQAPKLLFHYYDKDFNNEADTPDNFQSRRPNTSFCFLDIRSPGLGDTAMYLCATSRAFGDTQYFGPGTRLTVL.

This clonotype came up a few times. The J gene is TRBJ2-7, the V gene TRBV27, with D possibly being TRBD1 (6 bases). Germline loops: CDR1 MNHEY, CDR2 SMNVEV (reference sequence). Trimming took off 4 bases at V and 0 bases at J, with 13 bases between the two ends. This CDR3 has 15 amino acids. The CDR3 DNA is TGTGCCAGCAGTTCCCTGGACAGTACCTCCTACGAGCAGTACTTC. Encoded protein: CASSSLDSTSYEQYF.

The chain couples TRBV7-9 to TRBJ2-1; a possible D gene is TRBD1 (6 bases). Trimming removed 5 bases at V and 6 bases at J, with 23 bases between. The CDR3 sequence is 17 residues long. The germline V gene encodes CDR1 SEHNR and CDR2 FQNEAQ (reference sequence). The CDR3 DNA reads TGTGCCAGCAGCCCAAAACTAGGGGACATATTGACCAATGAGCAGTTCTTC. The encoded protein is CASSPKLGDILTNEQFF.

This chain uses TRBV6-4 with TRBJ2-3; D gene ambiguous. The V end lost 6 bases, the J end lost 0 bases, and 10 bases lay between the germline ends. Per germline, CDR1 MRHNA and CDR2 SNTAGT. The CDR3 has 14 residues. Written as DNA, the CDR3 is TGTGCCAGCAGACAGTCCATTAGCACAGATACGCAGTATTTT. Its translation: CASRQSISTDTQYF.

This clonotype showed up just a few times. The V and J genes are TRBV11-2 and TRBJ1-2; 8 bases map to TRBD1. The junction had 6 bases not matched to a gene; V was cut back by 5 bases and J by 4 bases. Germline CDR1 and CDR2: SGHAT and FQNNGV. The CDR3 sequence is 14 residues long. The CDR3 sequence: CASSATGGSYGYTF. CDR3 sequence (DNA): TGTGCCAGCAGCGCCACAGGGGGAAGCTATGGCTACACCTTC.

The sample holds a few counts of this clonotype. This chain connects TRBV7-2 to TRBJ1-6; tentatively, D is TRBD1 (6 bases). Germline CDR1 reads SGHTA; CDR2 reads FQGNSA. V lost 4 bases and J lost 7, with 14 bases in between. The length of the CDR3 is 15 residues. CDR3 nucleotide sequence: TGTGCCAGCAGCTCTAGACAGGTTTCGAATTCACCCCTCCACTTT. Translation: CASSSRQVSNSPLHF.

The gene calls are TRBV10-1 and TRBJ2-3; TRBD2 agrees at 12 bases. J was trimmed by 2 bases and V by 5 bases; bases with no gene match: 5. Germline lookup yields CDR1 WNHNN and CDR2 SYGVQD (reference sequence). This CDR3 region has 16 residues. The CDR3 sequence: CASSPLAGGPTDTQYF. DNA for the CDR3: TGCGCCAGCAGTCCCCTAGCGGGGGGGCCCACAGATACGCAGTATTTT.

The CDR3, as DNA: TGTGCCAGCAGCCCGGGTATGCTAGCGGGAGGGGTCGAGCAGTACTTC. This gives the protein CASSPGMLAGGVEQYF. The chain carries TRBV7-9 and TRBJ2-7, with TRBD2 matching 12 bases. After removal of 5 bases from V and 6 bases from J, the junction contained 11 bases not matched to a gene. Germline V gene lookup returns CDR1 SEHNR and CDR2 FQNEAQ (reference sequence). The CDR3 totals 16 residues. The full variable domain, with the rest looked up from reference TRBV7-9 and TRBJ2-7, is DTGVSQNPRHKITKRGQNVTFRCDPISEHNRLYWYRQTLGQGPEFLTYFQNEAQLEKSRLLSDRFSAERPKGSFSTLEIQRTEQGDSAMYLCASSPGMLAGGVEQYFGPGTRLTVT.

The rearrangement links TRBV28 to TRBJ1-5; a weak D match, TRBD1 (5 bases). The CDR3 covers 13 residues. Trimming cost V 7 bases and J 9 bases, with 16 bases left between them. In germline, CDR1 is MDHEN, CDR2 SYDVKM. The CDR3 protein is CASTNGGDRPQHF. CDR3 bases: TGTGCCAGCACCAACGGGGGGGATCGGCCCCAGCATTTT. Full variable domain (rest looked up from reference TRBV28 and TRBJ1-5): DVKVTQSSRYLVKRTGEKVFLECVQDMDHENMFWYRQDPGLGLRLIYFSYDVKMKEKGDIPEGYSVSREKKERFSLILESASTNQTSMYLCASTNGGDRPQHFGDGTRLSIL.

The chain recombines TRBV18 with TRBJ1-2, with D tentatively TRBD1 (5 bases). Trimming took 2 bases from V and 1 from J, leaving 11 bases between them. Germline V gene sequence: CDR1 KGHSH, CDR2 LQKENI. This CDR3 is 15 amino acids long. Here the CDR3 DNA reads TGTGCCAGCTCACCAACAATGACAGTTAACTATGGCTACACCTTC. Amino acid sequence: CASSPTMTVNYGYTF. Looking up the rest from reference TRBV18 and TRBJ1-2 gives the full variable domain: NAGVMQNPRHLVRRRGQEARLRCSPMKGHSHVYWYRQLPEEGLKFMVYLQKENIIDESGMPKERFSAEFPKEGPSILRIQQVVRGDSAAYFCASSPTMTVNYGYTFGSGTRLTVV.